The TCR beta chain under discussion was sequenced for a study of blood T cells in healthy people across ages. Study conclusions and caveats: Diversity of TCR beta correlated strongly with naive T cell percentage.

Each donor had 7.5 to 10 milliliters of peripheral blood drawn. On this clonotype itself: The antigen remains undetermined. Just one base apart from a much larger clone, this may be a read error.

Then a second PCR, running roughly 7 to 11 cycles, was carried out with a sample-barcoded 5' primer and a J-beta primer mix. All samples gave at least 2.5 million CDR3-containing paired-end reads. A single record per CDR3 protein comes from TCRdb applying MiXCR to the 5' RACE reads. The profile shows 790,000 or so distinct CDR3 sequences, approximately 60% of them singletons. V lost 7 bases to trimming and J lost 4 bases; unmatched junction nucleotides: 9. The germline gives CDR1 ENHRY, CDR2 SYGVKD. This CDR3 has 14 amino acids. The chain couples TRBV10-3 to TRBJ1-2; 7 positions match TRBD1. The specimen was blood. The TCR sequence derives from a man aged 40-55 years in good health. CDR3 residues: CAIMDRSMSYGYTF. The CDR3 bases are TGTGCCATCATGGACAGGTCTATGAGCTATGGCTACACCTTC.